The 12 T cell receptor beta chains reported below all come from one sample, sequenced in a study of T cells in tumors after PD-1 blockade. Here immunoSEQ multiplex PCR was the method, and the copy in TCRdb shows in-frame clones only, minus some. The sample contains 11,000 to 15,000 clones, approximately 73% of which appear only once. This specimen was tumor tissue, taken after anti-PD-1 treatment. The receptor source for this set is a human donor with cutaneous squamous cell carcinoma.

This chain links TRBV27 with TRBJ2-6; D gene uncertain. Trimming pared 2 bases from V and 0 bases from J, leaving 5 bases between. Germline V lookup: CDR1 MNHEY, CDR2 SMNVEV (reference sequence). CDR3 size: 15 residues. This CDR3 is CASSLRGSGANVLTF. The CDR3 nucleotides are TGTGCCAGCAGTTTACGTGGCTCTGGGGCCAACGTCCTGACTTTC. Complete variable domain (other parts from reference TRBV27 and TRBJ2-6): EAQVTQNPRYLITVTGKKLTVTCSQNMNHEYMSWYRQDPGLGLRQIYYSMNVEVTDKGDVPEGYKVSRKEKRNFPLILESPSPNQTSLYFCASSLRGSGANVLTFGAGSRLTVL.

This clone showed up just a few times. The V and J genes are TRBV19 and TRBJ1-2; D uncertain. The CDR3 covers 12 residues. V lost 5 bases and J lost 10, with 14 bases in between. Per germline, CDR1 LNHDA and CDR2 SQIVND (reference sequence). Here the CDR3 DNA reads TGTGCCAGTAGTCTTCAGGACGGAGCCTACACCTTC. Amino acids: CASSLQDGAYTF.

This chain joins TRBV15 and TRBJ1-2; 9 bases map to TRBD1. CDR1 is LNHNV, CDR2 YYDKDF, per germline (reference sequence). J gave up 8 bases and V 5 bases, and 6 bases lay outside the gene matches. The CDR3 loop spans 13 amino acids. CDR3 nucleotides: TGTGCCACCAGCGTTGAAACAGGGGGCGGCTACACCTTC. The encoded protein is CATSVETGGGYTF. Using reference TRBV15 and TRBJ1-2 for the parts outside the CDR3, the full variable domain is DAMVIQNPRYQVTQFGKPVTLSCSQTLNHNVMYWYQQKSSQAPKLLFHYYDKDFNNEADTPDNFQSRRPNTSFCFLDIRSPGLGDTAMYLCATSVETGGGYTFGSGTRLTVV.

The rearrangement links TRBV7-6 to TRBJ1-3; D may be TRBD1 (5 bases). The germline V gene encodes CDR1 SGHVS and CDR2 FNYEAQ. Trimming removed 4 bases from V and 2 bases from J, with 12 bases in between. The CDR3 extends over 15 amino acids. CDR3 DNA sequence: TGTGCCAGCAGCTCCGACAGAAACACTGGAAACACCATATATTTT. Protein product: CASSSDRNTGNTIYF.

The rearrangement joins TRBV2 to TRBJ2-7; no definite D call. CDR1 is SNHLY, CDR2 FYNNEI, per germline. Trimming stripped 0 bases from V and 0 bases from J, with 9 bases between. There are 15 residues in the CDR3. As DNA, the CDR3 is TGTGCCAGCAGTGAAGCTCACCTCAGCTCCTACGAGCAGTACTTC. Protein sequence: CASSEAHLSSYEQYF.

This clone turned up a few times. The chain links TRBV19 to TRBJ1-6; a weak D match, TRBD1 (6 bases). CDR3 length: 15 residues. Trimming took 7 bases from V and 10 from J, leaving 20 bases between them. The germline CDR1 and CDR2 sequences are LNHDA and SQIVND (reference sequence). The CDR3 loop is CASKRENRENSPLHF. CDR3 bases: TGTGCCAGTAAGAGGGAGAACAGGGAGAACTCACCCCTCCACTTT.

This clone appeared a few times. The J gene is TRBJ2-2, the V gene TRBV11-3; D might be TRBD1 or TRBD2, each matching 5 bases. V was clipped by 4 bases and J by 7 bases, with 19 bases between them. The CDR3 spans 16 residues. Germline V gives CDR1 SGHNT, CDR2 YENEEA. CDR3 in DNA: TGTGCCAGCAGCTCCCGCGGTGGGGGAAACGGCGGGGAGCTGTTTTTT. This translates into CASSSRGGGNGGELFF. Looking up the rest from reference TRBV11-3 and TRBJ2-2 gives the full variable domain: EAGVVQSPRYKIIEKKQPVAFWCNPISGHNTLYWYLQNLGQGPELLIRYENEEAVDDSQLPKDRFSAERLKGVDSTLKIQPAELGDSAVYLCASSSRGGGNGGELFFGEGSRLTVL.

Only a few counts were recorded for this clone. The rearrangement joins TRBV15 to TRBJ2-5, with D perhaps matching TRBD2 (5 bases). Germline CDR1 LNHNV, CDR2 YYDKDF (reference sequence). The CDR3 is made up of 14 amino acids. Trimming left V 0 bases short and J 1 base short, with 6 bases between. CDR3 coding DNA: TGTGCCACCAGCAGAGATCGGGGCCAAGAGACCCAGTACTTC. Translating gives CATSRDRGQETQYF.

The sample holds a few counts of this clone. The chain employs TRBV7-9 and TRBJ1-4; the match to TRBD1 covers 8 bases. The V segment lost 3 bases and the J segment 5 bases; nucleotides outside the gene matches: 5. The CDR3 has 15 amino acids. CDR1 SEHNR and CDR2 FQNEAQ come from the germline V gene (reference sequence). The chain's CDR3 is CASSFRGLMNEKLFF. CDR3 nucleotides: TGTGCCAGCAGCTTCAGGGGGCTAATGAATGAAAAACTGTTTTTT. Combining the CDR3 with reference TRBV7-9 and TRBJ1-4 gives the whole variable domain DTGVSQNPRHKITKRGQNVTFRCDPISEHNRLYWYRQTLGQGPEFLTYFQNEAQLEKSRLLSDRFSAERPKGSFSTLEIQRTEQGDSAMYLCASSFRGLMNEKLFFGSGTQLSVL.

This clone came up once. The rearrangement uses TRBV29-1 and TRBJ1-1, with TRBD1 as a possible D gene (6 bases). The germline V gene encodes CDR1 SQVTM and CDR2 ANQGSEA. CDR3 length: 16 residues. V lost 0 bases, J lost 1 base, and 15 bases lay in between. CDR3 nucleotides: TGCAGCGTTGAAGATTTGCCCCGGACAGCGAACACTGAAGCTTTCTTT. It yields the protein CSVEDLPRTANTEAFF.

This clone is deemed medium-sized. The J gene is TRBJ1-6, the V gene TRBV2; D is possibly TRBD1 (5 bases). The germline V and J ends were trimmed by 6 bases and 10 bases, with 25 bases remaining between them. The CDR3 covers 17 residues. In germline, CDR1 is SNHLY, CDR2 FYNNEI. This CDR3 is CASRTLSNQGLNSPLHF. DNA of the CDR3: TGTGCCAGCAGGACCCTCTCAAACCAGGGTTTGAACTCACCCCTCCACTTT.

This chain connects TRBV25-1 to TRBJ1-5; maybe TRBD1 (5 bases). Trimming removed 4 bases at V and 3 bases at J, with 10 bases between. This CDR3 is 14 amino acids long. Germline lookup yields CDR1 MGHDK and CDR2 SYGVNS. The CDR3 region is CASSGGRDNQPQHF. Here the CDR3 DNA reads TGTGCCAGCAGTGGGGGCAGGGACAATCAGCCCCAGCATTTT.